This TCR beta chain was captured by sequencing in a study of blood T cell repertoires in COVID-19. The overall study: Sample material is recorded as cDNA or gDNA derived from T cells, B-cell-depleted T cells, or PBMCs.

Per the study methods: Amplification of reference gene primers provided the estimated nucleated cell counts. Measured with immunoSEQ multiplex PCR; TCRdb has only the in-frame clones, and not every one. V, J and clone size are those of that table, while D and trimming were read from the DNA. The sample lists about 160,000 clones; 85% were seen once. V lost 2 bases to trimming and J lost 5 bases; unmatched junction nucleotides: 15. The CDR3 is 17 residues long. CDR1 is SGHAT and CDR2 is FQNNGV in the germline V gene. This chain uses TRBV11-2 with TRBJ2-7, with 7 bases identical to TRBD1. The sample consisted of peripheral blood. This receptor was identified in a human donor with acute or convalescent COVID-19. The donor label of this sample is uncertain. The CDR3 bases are TGTGCCAGCAGCTTACGAGGGGGCACTGGCCGGGGCCACGAGCAGTACTTC. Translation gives CASSLRGGTGRGHEQYF.